This T cell receptor beta chain was sequenced in a study of T cell responses to AZD1222 COVID-19 vaccine. About the research overall: Analyses pooled second doses at about 4 or about 12 weeks.

Notes on the study in general: Two doses of AZD1222 preceded a rise in Spike-specific TCR breadth and depth.

This clone has just one count. Its antigen is unidentified. The data were produced by immunoSEQ multiplex PCR, yet TCRdb's version contains in-frame clones alone and is incomplete. The table lists around 83,000 clones, nearly 90% of them singletons. Trimming shortened V by 5 bases and J by 6 bases, and 8 bases separated the two germline ends. The CDR3 consists of 13 residues. The germline CDR1 and CDR2 sequences are LNHDA and SQIVND (reference sequence). This TCR was sampled from an adult in good health. The sequences come from peripheral blood, collected on day 0 of AZD1222 vaccination. The chain combines TRBV19 with TRBJ1-6; D may be TRBD1 (6 bases). CDR3 amino acids: CASSGGANSPLHF. The CDR3 DNA reads TGTGCCAGTAGTGGGGGGGCTAATTCACCCCTCCACTTT.